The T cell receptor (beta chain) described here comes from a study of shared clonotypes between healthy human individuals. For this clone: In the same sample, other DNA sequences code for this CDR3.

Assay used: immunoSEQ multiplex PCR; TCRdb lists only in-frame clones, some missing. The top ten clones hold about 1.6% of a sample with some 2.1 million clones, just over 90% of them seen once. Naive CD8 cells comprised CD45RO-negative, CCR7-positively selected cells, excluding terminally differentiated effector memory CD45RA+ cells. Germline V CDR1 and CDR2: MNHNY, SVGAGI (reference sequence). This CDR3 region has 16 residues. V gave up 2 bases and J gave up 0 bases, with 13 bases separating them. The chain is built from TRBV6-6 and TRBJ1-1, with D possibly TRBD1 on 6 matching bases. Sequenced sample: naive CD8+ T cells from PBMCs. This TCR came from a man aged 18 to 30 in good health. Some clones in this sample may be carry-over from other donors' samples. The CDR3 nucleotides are TGTGCCAGCAGTTACCATCCGGACAGTTTGAACACTGAAGCTTTCTTT. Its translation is CASSYHPDSLNTEAFF.